A selection of T cell receptor beta chains follows, all from one sample in a study of OX40 agonist ivuxolimab in advanced cancers. Repertoires were generated with immunoSEQ multiplex PCR, while TCRdb's copy carries only in-frame clones and drops some. The table lists nearly 80,000 clones, approximately 94% of them singletons. The sample was CD4+ or CD8+ T cells sorted from blood, taken in a trial of the OX40 agonist ivuxolimab. All receptors derive from an adult with an advanced solid tumor such as melanoma, head and neck, liver or kidney cancer. CDR3s include the opening cysteine and the closing phenylalanine or tryptophan. The D gene is left open where the match is weak. Expanded clones get a size class; other rows say once, few or many, or leave the size out.

cdr3_nt,cdr3_aa,j_call,v_call,d_call,clone_size
TGTGCCAGCAGCTCCTACAATGAGCAGTTCTTC,CASSSYNEQFF,TRBJ2-1,TRBV5-4,NA,once
TGTGCCAGTAGGGGGCCCATGGACAGGGATAACTATGGCTACACCTTC,CASRGPMDRDNYGYTF,TRBJ1-2,TRBV19,TRBD1,NA
TGTGCCAGCAGCTTAAGGGACAGCTATAATTCACCCCTCCACTTT,CASSLRDSYNSPLHF,TRBJ1-6,TRBV13,TRBD1,NA
TGTGCCAGCAGTTTGCGACAGGGGTACGAGCAGTACTTC,CASSLRQGYEQYF,TRBJ2-7,TRBV27,TRBD1,NA
TGTGCCAGCAGCCCAATTCTAGCGGGGTCCTACGAGCAGTACTTC,CASSPILAGSYEQYF,TRBJ2-7,TRBV7-9,TRBD2,NA
TGTGCCAGCAGCGCCATGGCAACGTGGGTTGATTCCTACAATGAGCAGTTCTTC,CASSAMATWVDSYNEQFF,TRBJ2-1,TRBV7-9,NA,NA
TGCGCCAGCAGCCAGGGAAAGGGGGCTGGAAACACCATATATTTT,CASSQGKGAGNTIYF,TRBJ1-3,TRBV4-3,NA,once
TGTGCCAGCAGCTTAGTGACGGTCCAAGGGGGTTTACATACGCAGTATTTT,CASSLVTVQGGLHTQYF,TRBJ2-3,TRBV7-8,NA,NA
TGTGCCAGCAGTGAATATAGAGACATTCAGTACTTC,CASSEYRDIQYF,TRBJ2-4,TRBV25-1,NA,NA
TGTGCCAGTAGTATACCCTCGTCCCCGGGGCCCACAGATACGCAGTATTTT,CASSIPSSPGPTDTQYF,TRBJ2-3,TRBV19,NA,NA
TGTGCCAGCAGCCAAGGAGGGGTCCACGAGCAGTACTTC,CASSQGGVHEQYF,TRBJ2-7,TRBV14,NA,NA
TGTGCCAGCAGCCTCAACCCCGGGACAGCCTATGGCTACACCTTC,CASSLNPGTAYGYTF,TRBJ1-2,TRBV7-9,TRBD1,NA
TGTGCCAGCAGACCCCTAGAGGGGGCCCGAACTGAAGCTTTCTTT,CASRPLEGARTEAFF,TRBJ1-1,TRBV27,TRBD1,NA
TGCAGCGTAATTACAGGGGAGAGCAATCAGCCCCAGCATTTT,CSVITGESNQPQHF,TRBJ1-5,TRBV29-1,TRBD1,NA
TGTGCCAGCAGCTCGCCCGGTGCCACTGAAGCTTTCTTT,CASSSPGATEAFF,TRBJ1-1,TRBV7-9,NA,NA
TGCGCCAGCAGCCAAGGTTGGGGGAACACAGATACGCAGTATTTT,CASSQGWGNTDTQYF,TRBJ2-3,TRBV4-1,NA,NA
TGTGCCAGCAGCTGGGGGAACACCGGGGAGCTGTTTTTT,CASSWGNTGELFF,TRBJ2-2,TRBV5-4,NA,NA
TGTGCCAGCAGCTTAGCAGACAGGGACGACGAGCAGTACTTC,CASSLADRDDEQYF,TRBJ2-7,TRBV5-4,TRBD1,once
TGTGCCAGCAGCTTGGGGACTAATGAAAAACTGTTTTTT,CASSLGTNEKLFF,TRBJ1-4,TRBV5-6,NA,once
TGTGCCAGCGGTACCCCTGCGGCCTACGAGCAGTACTTC,CASGTPAAYEQYF,TRBJ2-7,TRBV6-5,NA,NA
TGTGCCAGCAGTGAAAGGTTGACAGGGGTCATCAATGAGCAGTTCTTC,CASSERLTGVINEQFF,TRBJ2-1,TRBV2,TRBD1,NA
TGTGCCAGCAGCTTATGGCCCGGGGGCCGTGAGACCCAGTACTTC,CASSLWPGGRETQYF,TRBJ2-5,TRBV7-9,NA,NA
TGCAGCGTTGAAGCGGGGTGGATTTCAGATACGCAGTATTTT,CSVEAGWISDTQYF,TRBJ2-3,TRBV29-1,NA,NA
TGTGCCAGCAGCGTAGAAGGTGGGAGTCCCTCCTACAATGAGCAGTTCTTC,CASSVEGGSPSYNEQFF,TRBJ2-1,TRBV9,NA,NA
TGCGCCAGCAGCCAAGATACTGTCAATGAGCAGTTCTTC,CASSQDTVNEQFF,TRBJ2-1,TRBV4-3,NA,NA
TGTGCCAGCAGTTCGGCAGGGGGCTATGGCTACACCTTC,CASSSAGGYGYTF,TRBJ1-2,TRBV27,TRBD1,once